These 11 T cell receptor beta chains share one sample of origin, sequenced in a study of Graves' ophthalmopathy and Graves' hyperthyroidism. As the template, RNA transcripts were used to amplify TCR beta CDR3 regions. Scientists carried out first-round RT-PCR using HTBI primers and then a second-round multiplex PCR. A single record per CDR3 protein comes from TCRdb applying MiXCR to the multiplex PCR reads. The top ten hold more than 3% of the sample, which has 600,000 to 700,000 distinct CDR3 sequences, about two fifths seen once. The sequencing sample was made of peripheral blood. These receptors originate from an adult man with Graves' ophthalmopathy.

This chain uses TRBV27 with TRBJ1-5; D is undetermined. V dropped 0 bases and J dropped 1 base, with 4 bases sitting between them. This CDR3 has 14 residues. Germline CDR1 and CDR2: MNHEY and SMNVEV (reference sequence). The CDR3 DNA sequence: TGTGCCAGCAGTTTATCGCAGAGCAATCAGCCCCAGCATTTT. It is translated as CASSLSQSNQPQHF.

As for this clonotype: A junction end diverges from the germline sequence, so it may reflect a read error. CDR3 nucleotide sequence: TGCAGTGCTAGTGAGGCGGGCAGGGGCTCCTACGAGCAGTGCTTC. Translation gives CSASEAGRGSYEQCF. The chain is built from TRBV20-1 and TRBJ2-7, with D possibly being TRBD1 (6 bases). CDR3 length: 15 amino acids. Germline CDR1 and CDR2: DFQATT and SNEGSKA (reference sequence).

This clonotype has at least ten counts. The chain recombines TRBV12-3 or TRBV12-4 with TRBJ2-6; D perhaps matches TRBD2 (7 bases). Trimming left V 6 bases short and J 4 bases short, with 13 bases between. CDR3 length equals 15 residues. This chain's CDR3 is CASRRGGVGANVLTF. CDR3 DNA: TGTGCCAGCAGACGAGGGGGGGTAGGGGCCAACGTCCTGACTTTC.

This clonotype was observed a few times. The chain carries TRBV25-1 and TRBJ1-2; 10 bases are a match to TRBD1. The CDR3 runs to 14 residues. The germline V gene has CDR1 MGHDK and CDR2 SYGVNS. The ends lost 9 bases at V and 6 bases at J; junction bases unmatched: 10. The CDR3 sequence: CASGPGQGFDGYTF. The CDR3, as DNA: TGTGCCAGTGGACCGGGACAGGGGTTTGATGGCTACACCTTC.

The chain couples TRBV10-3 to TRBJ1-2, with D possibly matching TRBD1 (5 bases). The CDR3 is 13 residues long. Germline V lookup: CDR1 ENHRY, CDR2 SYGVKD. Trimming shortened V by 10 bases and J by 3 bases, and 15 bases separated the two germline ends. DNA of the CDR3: TGTGCCAGCGATAATGCGGGGGACTATGGCTACACCTTC. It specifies CASDNAGDYGYTF.

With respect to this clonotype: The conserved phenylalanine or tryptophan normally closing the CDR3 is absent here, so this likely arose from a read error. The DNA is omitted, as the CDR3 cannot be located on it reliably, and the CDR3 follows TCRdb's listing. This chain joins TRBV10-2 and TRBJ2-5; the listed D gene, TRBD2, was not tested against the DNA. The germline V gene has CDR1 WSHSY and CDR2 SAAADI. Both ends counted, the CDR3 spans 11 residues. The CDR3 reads CASSEDGGTSI.

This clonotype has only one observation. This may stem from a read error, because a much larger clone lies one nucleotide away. In DNA form, the CDR3 reads TGTGCCAGCAGTGAGTGGGGACAGGCAGTAACTAATGAAAAACTGTTTTTT. Protein product: CASSEWGQAVTNEKLFF. The chain carries TRBV2 and TRBJ1-4; 8 bases align to TRBD1. The CDR3 sequence is 17 residues long. Per the germline V gene, CDR1 is SNHLY and CDR2 is FYNNEI. J lost 1 base, V lost 3 bases, and 7 bases had no gene match.

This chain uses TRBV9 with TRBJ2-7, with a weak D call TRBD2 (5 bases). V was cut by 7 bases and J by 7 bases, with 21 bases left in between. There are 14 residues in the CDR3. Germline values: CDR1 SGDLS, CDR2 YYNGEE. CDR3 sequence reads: CASSPTTPNIEQYF. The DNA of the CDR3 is TGTGCCAGCTCACCGACTACTCCAAACATAGAGCAGTACTTC.

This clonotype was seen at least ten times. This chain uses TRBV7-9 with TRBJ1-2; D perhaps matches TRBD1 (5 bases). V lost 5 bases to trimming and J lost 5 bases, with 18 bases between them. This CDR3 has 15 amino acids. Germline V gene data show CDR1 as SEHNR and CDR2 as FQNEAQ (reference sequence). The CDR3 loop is CASSGTFGTAYGYTF. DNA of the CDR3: TGTGCCAGCAGCGGCACTTTTGGGACCGCTTATGGCTACACCTTC.

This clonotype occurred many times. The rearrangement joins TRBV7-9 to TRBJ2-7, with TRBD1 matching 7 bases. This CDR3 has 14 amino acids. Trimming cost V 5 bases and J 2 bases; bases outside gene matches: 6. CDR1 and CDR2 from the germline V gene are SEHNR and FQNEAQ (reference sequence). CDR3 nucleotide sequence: TGTGCCAGCAGCGGAAGACAGGGCCCCTACGAGCAGTACTTC. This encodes CASSGRQGPYEQYF.

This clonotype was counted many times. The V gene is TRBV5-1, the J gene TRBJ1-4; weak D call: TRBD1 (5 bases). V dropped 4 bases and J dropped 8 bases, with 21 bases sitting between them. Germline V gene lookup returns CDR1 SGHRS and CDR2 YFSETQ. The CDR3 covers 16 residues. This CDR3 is CASSKAVGTTGEKLFF. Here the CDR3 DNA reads TGCGCCAGCAGCAAGGCGGTGGGGACCACGGGAGAAAAACTGTTTTTT.